This T cell receptor (beta chain) was captured by sequencing in a study of blood T cells in healthy people across ages. Study findings and constraints: Estimates of diversity drawn from one million T cells were considered underestimates.

This clonotype was counted only a few times. Its antigen is still unknown. V lost 3 bases and J 5 bases, leaving 14 bases between the germline ends. There are 15 residues in the CDR3. Germline-derived CDR1 and CDR2 are SEHNR and FQNEAQ (reference sequence). Primers used in a second PCR of about 6 to 12 cycles were a sample-barcoded 5' primer and a J-beta primer mix. MiXCR was run by TCRdb on the 5' RACE reads, yielding one entry per CDR3 protein. The table has about 640,000 distinct CDR3 sequences, 58% seen once. The TCR originated in a man aged 60-69 years in good health. Sequencing was performed on blood. The rearrangement uses TRBV7-9 and TRBJ2-1; D not certain. CDR3 sequence reads: CASSLSITYDNEQFF. CDR3 DNA sequence: TGTGCCAGCAGCTTGTCCATTACCTATGACAATGAGCAGTTCTTC.